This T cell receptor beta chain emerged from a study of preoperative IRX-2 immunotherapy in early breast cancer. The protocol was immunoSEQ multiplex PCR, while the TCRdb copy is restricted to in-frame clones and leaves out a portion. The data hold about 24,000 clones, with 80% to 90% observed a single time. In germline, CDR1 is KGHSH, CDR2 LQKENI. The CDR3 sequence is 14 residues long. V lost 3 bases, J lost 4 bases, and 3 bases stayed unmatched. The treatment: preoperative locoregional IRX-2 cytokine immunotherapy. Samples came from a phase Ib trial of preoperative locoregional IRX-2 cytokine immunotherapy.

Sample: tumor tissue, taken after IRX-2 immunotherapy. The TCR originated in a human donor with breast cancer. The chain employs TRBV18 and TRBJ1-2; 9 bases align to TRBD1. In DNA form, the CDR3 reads TGTGCCAGCTCACCGGGACAGGGTTTCTATGGCTACACCTTC. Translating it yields CASSPGQGFYGYTF.